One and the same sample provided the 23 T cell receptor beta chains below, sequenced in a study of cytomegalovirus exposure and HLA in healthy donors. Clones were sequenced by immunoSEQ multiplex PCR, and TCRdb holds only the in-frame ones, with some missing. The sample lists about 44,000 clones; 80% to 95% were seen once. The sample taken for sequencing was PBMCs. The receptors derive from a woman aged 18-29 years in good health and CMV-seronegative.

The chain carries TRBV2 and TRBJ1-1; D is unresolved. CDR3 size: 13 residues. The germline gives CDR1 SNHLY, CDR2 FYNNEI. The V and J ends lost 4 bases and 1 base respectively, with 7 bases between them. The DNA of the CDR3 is TGTGCCAGCAGTGCACAGCCGAACACTGAAGCTTTCTTT. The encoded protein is CASSAQPNTEAFF.

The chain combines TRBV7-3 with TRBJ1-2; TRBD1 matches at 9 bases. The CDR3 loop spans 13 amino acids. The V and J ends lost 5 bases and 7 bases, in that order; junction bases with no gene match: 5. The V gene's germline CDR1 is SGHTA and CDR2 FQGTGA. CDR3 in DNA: TGTGCCAGCAGCGATACAGGGGGCCGTGGCTACACCTTC. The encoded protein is CASSDTGGRGYTF.

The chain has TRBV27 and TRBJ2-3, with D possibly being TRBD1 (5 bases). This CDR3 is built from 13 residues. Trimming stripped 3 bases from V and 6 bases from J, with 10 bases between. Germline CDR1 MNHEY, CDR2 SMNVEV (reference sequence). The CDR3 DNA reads TGTGCCAGCAGTTTCCAGGGTCGGGATACGCAGTATTTT. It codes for CASSFQGRDTQYF.

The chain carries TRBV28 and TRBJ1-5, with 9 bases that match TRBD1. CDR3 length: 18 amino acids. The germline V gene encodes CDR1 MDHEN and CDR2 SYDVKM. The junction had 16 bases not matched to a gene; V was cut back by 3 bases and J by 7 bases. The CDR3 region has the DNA TGTGCCAGCAGTTTTCCCACCTCCGGGACAGGGACGGGGCAGCCCCAGCATTTT. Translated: CASSFPTSGTGTGQPQHF.

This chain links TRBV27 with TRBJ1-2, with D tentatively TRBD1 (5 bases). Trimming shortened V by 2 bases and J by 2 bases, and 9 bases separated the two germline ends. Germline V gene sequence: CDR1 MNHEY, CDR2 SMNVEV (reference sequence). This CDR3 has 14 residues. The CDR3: CASSLDGGNYGYTF. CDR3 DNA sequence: TGTGCCAGCAGTTTAGATGGGGGGAACTATGGCTACACCTTC.

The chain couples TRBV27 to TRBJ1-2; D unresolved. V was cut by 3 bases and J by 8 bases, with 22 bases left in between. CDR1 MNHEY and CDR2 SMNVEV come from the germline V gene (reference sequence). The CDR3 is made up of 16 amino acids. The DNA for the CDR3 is TGTGCCAGCAGTTTTCGGGGAGGCCGGTCGAAAGGCGGCTACACCTTC. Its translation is CASSFRGGRSKGGYTF.

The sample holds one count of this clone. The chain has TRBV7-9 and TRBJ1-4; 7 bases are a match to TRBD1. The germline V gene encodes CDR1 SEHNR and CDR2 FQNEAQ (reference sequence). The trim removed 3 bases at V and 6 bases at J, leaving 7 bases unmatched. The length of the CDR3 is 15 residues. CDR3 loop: CASSFRGTEHEKLFF. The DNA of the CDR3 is TGTGCCAGCAGCTTCCGTGGGACAGAGCATGAAAAACTGTTTTTT.

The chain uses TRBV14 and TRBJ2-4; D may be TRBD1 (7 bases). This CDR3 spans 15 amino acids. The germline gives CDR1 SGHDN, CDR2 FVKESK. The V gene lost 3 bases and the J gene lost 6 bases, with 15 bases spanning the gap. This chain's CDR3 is CASSQTGRRGNIQYF. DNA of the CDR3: TGTGCCAGCAGCCAGACAGGGAGGCGTGGAAACATTCAGTACTTC.

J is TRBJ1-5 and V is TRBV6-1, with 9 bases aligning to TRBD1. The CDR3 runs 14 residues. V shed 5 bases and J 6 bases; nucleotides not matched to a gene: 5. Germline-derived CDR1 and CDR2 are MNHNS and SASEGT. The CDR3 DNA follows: TGTGCCAGCAGTCTGACAGGGGGGATTCAGCCCCAGCATTTT. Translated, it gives CASSLTGGIQPQHF.

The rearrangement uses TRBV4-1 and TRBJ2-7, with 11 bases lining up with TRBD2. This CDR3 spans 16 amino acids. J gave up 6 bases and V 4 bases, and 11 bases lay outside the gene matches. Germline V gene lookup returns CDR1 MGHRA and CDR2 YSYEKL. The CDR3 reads CASSPSIAGGLREQYF. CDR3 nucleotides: TGCGCCAGCAGCCCCTCCATAGCGGGAGGGTTGCGCGAGCAGTACTTC.

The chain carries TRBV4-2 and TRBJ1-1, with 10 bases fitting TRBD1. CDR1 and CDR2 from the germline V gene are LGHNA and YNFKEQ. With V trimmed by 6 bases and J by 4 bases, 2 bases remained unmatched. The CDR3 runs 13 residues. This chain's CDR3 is CASRGQGSTEAFF. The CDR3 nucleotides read TGTGCCAGCAGGGGACAGGGGTCCACTGAAGCTTTCTTT.

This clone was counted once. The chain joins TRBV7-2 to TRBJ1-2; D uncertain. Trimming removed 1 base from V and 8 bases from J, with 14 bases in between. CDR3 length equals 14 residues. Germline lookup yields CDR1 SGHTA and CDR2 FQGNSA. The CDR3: CASSLGSGSKGYTF. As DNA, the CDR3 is TGTGCCAGCAGCTTAGGGTCGGGATCTAAGGGCTACACCTTC.

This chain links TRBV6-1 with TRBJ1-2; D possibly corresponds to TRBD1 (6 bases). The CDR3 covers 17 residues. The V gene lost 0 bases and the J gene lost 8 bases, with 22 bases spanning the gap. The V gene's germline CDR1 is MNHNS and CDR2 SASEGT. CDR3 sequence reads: CASSEAPVRTGIGGYTF. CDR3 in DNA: TGTGCCAGCAGTGAAGCGCCAGTCCGAACAGGGATAGGGGGCTACACCTTC.

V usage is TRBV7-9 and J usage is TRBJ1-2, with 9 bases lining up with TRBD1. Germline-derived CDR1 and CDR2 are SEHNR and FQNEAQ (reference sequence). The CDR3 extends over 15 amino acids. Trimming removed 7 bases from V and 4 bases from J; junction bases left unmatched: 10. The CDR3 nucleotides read TGTGCCAGCAACAGTTACAGGGGGCAAGGCTATGGCTACACCTTC. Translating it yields CASNSYRGQGYGYTF.

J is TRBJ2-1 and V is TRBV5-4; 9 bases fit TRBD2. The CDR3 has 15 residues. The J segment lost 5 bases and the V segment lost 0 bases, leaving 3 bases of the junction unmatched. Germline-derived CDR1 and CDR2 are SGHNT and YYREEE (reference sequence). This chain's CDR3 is CASSLELAGHNEQFF. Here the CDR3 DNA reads TGTGCCAGCAGCTTGGAACTAGCGGGCCACAATGAGCAGTTCTTC. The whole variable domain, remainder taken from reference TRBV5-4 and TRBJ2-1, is ETGVTQSPTHLIKTRGQQVTLRCSSQSGHNTVSWYQQALGQGPQFIFQYYREEENGRGNFPPRFSGLQFPNYSSELNVNALELDDSALYLCASSLELAGHNEQFFGPGTRLTVL.

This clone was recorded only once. Here the CDR3 DNA reads TGCGCCAGCAGCCACCCCCTGTTAGATACGCAGTATTTT. This gives the protein CASSHPLLDTQYF. This sequence joins TRBV4-1 and TRBJ2-3; D unclear. The V end was cut by 3 bases, the J end by 5 bases, with 9 bases between. CDR1 is MGHRA and CDR2 is YSYEKL in the germline V gene. This CDR3 comprises 13 residues.

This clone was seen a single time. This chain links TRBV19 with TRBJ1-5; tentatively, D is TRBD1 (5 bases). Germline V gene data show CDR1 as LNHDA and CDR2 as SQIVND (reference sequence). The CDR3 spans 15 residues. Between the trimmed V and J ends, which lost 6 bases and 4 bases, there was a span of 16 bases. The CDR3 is CASSKGSQGNQPQHF. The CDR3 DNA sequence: TGTGCCAGTAGCAAGGGATCCCAGGGAAATCAGCCCCAGCATTTT.

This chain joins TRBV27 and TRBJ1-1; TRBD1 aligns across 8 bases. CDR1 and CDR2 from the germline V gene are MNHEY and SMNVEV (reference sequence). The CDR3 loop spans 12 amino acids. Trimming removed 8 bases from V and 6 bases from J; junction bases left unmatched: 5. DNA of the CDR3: TGTGCCAGCCGAAGGACAGGGTCTGAAGCTTTCTTT. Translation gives CASRRTGSEAFF.

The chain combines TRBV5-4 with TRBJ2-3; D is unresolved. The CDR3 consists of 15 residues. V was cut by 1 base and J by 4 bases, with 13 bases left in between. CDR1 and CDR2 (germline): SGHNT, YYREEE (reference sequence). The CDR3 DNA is TGTGCCAGCAGCTTGACACAGTGGGTTCCAGATACGCAGTATTTT. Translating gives CASSLTQWVPDTQYF. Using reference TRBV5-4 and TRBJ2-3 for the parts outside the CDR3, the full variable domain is ETGVTQSPTHLIKTRGQQVTLRCSSQSGHNTVSWYQQALGQGPQFIFQYYREEENGRGNFPPRFSGLQFPNYSSELNVNALELDDSALYLCASSLTQWVPDTQYFGPGTRLTVL.

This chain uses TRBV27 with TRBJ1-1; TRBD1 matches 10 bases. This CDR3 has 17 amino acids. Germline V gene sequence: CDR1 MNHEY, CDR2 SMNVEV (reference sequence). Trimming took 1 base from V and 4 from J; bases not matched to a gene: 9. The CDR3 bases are TGTGCCAGCAGTTTATGGGGGACAGGGGAACTAGGCACTGAAGCTTTCTTT. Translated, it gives CASSLWGTGELGTEAFF.

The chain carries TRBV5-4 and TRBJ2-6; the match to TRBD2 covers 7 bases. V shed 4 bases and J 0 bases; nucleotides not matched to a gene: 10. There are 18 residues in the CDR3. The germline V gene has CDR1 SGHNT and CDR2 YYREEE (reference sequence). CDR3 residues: CASSQGGGLTSGANVLTF. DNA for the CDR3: TGTGCCAGCAGCCAAGGCGGGGGTCTTACCTCTGGGGCCAACGTCCTGACTTTC.

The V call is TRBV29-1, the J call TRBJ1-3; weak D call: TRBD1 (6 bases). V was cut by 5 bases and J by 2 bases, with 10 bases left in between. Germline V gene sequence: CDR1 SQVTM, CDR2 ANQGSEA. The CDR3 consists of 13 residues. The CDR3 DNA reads TGCAGCGTTTATAGACAGGCTGGAAACACCATATATTTT. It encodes CSVYRQAGNTIYF.

This CDR3 is CASSYPGQPYGYTF. The CDR3 DNA reads as TGTGCCAGCAGTTACCCGGGACAGCCTTATGGCTACACCTTC. The rearrangement joins TRBV6-5 to TRBJ1-2; 7 nucleotides align to TRBD1. CDR1 and CDR2 from the germline V gene are MNHEY and SVGAGI. Germline trimming cut 2 bases from V and 5 bases from J; bases unmatched to any gene: 5. There are 14 residues in the CDR3.